What follows describes a single TCR beta chain. Antigen unknown. In the PCR, 60 Vbeta and 13 Jbeta primers were used. Libraries were prepared by immunoSEQ multiplex PCR; TCRdb keeps only in-frame clonotypes and omits some of them. The data show approximately 150,000 clones, about 72% seen once. The CDR3 sequence is 14 residues long. V lost 6 bases and J lost 7; bases outside the gene matches: 6. From germline, CDR1 is MNHEY and CDR2 SVGAGI. This record comes from a study of cytomegalovirus exposure and HLA in healthy donors. Study-level findings and limits: Usually a TCR sequence was rare, but some public TCRs were found in many donors.

The receptor was derived from a man in his forties or fifties in good health and CMV-seronegative. Sequencing used PBMCs. The chain is built from TRBV6-5 and TRBJ2-1, with 10 bases lining up with TRBD2. The CDR3 DNA reads TGTGCCAGCAGGCTCGGACTAGCGGTGAATGAGCAGTTCTTC. Its translation is CASRLGLAVNEQFF.